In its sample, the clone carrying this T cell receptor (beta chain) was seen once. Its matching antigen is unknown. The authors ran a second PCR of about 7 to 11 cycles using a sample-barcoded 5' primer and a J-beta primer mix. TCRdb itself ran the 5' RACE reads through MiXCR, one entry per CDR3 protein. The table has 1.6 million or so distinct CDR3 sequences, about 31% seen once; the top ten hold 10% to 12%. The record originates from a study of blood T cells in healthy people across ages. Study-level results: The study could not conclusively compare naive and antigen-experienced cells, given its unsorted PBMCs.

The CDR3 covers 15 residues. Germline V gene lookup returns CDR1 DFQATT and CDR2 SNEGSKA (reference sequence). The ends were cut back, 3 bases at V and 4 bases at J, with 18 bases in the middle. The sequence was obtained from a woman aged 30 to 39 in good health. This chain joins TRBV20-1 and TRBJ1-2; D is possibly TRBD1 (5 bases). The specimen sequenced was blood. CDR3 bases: TGCAGTGCTAGGGTTGGGGCGCAGCTAGGCTATGGCTACACCTTC. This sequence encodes CSARVGAQLGYGYTF.